A selection of T cell receptor beta chains follows, all from one sample in a study of blood T cells in healthy people across ages. TCRdb re-called the 5' RACE reads through MiXCR, storing one row per CDR3 protein. The profile shows fewer than 1,200,000 distinct CDR3 sequences, under 30% of them singletons. These data are also associated with another study on T cells of mothers and their children.

Sequencing used blood. These receptors were taken from a girl aged 2 to 9 in good health. Each CDR3 is given with its conserved first and last residue. The D gene is left open where the match is weak. Expanded clones are given a class, and other clones once, few, many or no size at all.

v_gene: TRBV27; j_gene: TRBJ2-1; d_gene: TRBD2; abundance: .; CDR3aa: CASRLGRFLAGGYYNEQFF; CDR3nt: TGTGCCAGCAGATTAGGACGATTTCTAGCGGGGGGGTACTACAATGAGCAGTTCTTC
v_gene: TRBV7-9; j_gene: TRBJ2-1; d_gene: .; abundance: few; CDR3aa: CASSPHASNEQFF; CDR3nt: TGTGCCAGCAGCCCACACGCCAGCAATGAGCAGTTCTTC
v_gene: TRBV12-3/TRBV12-4; j_gene: TRBJ1-1; d_gene: .; abundance: many; CDR3aa: CASSLTENTEAFF; CDR3nt: TGTGCCAGCAGCTTAACAGAGAACACTGAAGCTTTCTTT
v_gene: TRBV12-3/TRBV12-4; j_gene: TRBJ1-1; d_gene: .; abundance: .; CDR3aa: CASSFSLGDAFF; CDR3nt: TGTGCCAGCAGTTTTAGCCTAGGGGATGCTTTCTTT
v_gene: TRBV12-3/TRBV12-4; j_gene: TRBJ2-5; d_gene: TRBD2; abundance: few; CDR3aa: CASQSTSGETQYF; CDR3nt: TGTGCCAGCCAGTCGACTAGCGGAGAGACCCAGTACTTC
v_gene: TRBV9; j_gene: TRBJ1-4; d_gene: .; abundance: .; CDR3aa: CASSVGGSTNGKLFF; CDR3nt: TGTGCCAGCAGCGTCGGGGGGTCGACTAATGGAAAACTGTTTTTT
v_gene: TRBV11-2; j_gene: TRBJ2-1; d_gene: .; abundance: few; CDR3aa: CASSLNGRVRDEQFF; CDR3nt: TGTGCCAGCAGCTTAAACGGGAGAGTTAGGGATGAGCAGTTCTTC
v_gene: TRBV20-1; j_gene: TRBJ1-2; d_gene: .; abundance: .; CDR3aa: CSAPGRDNYGYTF; CDR3nt: TGCAGTGCTCCGGGCCGCGATAACTATGGCTACACCTTC
v_gene: TRBV7-2; j_gene: TRBJ2-1; d_gene: .; abundance: few; CDR3aa: CASRSSGNEQFF; CDR3nt: TGTGCCAGCAGGTCCTCCGGCAACGAGCAGTTCTTC
v_gene: TRBV7-9; j_gene: TRBJ1-4; d_gene: .; abundance: few; CDR3aa: CASSFVGREKLFF; CDR3nt: TGTGCCAGCAGCTTCGTTGGACGGGAAAAACTGTTTTTT
v_gene: TRBV29-1; j_gene: TRBJ1-4; d_gene: .; abundance: few; CDR3aa: CSAREENEKLFF; CDR3nt: TGCAGCGCCCGCGAGGAGAATGAAAAACTGTTTTTT
v_gene: TRBV29-1; j_gene: TRBJ1-5; d_gene: .; abundance: .; CDR3aa: CSVDVGNRQGGPQHF; CDR3nt: TGCAGCGTTGACGTGGGGAACAGGCAAGGAGGGCCCCAGCATTTT
v_gene: TRBV5-1; j_gene: TRBJ1-5; d_gene: .; abundance: few; CDR3aa: CASSLGPGQGGDQPQHF; CDR3nt: TGCGCCAGCAGCTTGGGTCCGGGACAAGGAGGGGATCAGCCCCAGCATTTT
v_gene: TRBV14; j_gene: TRBJ1-6; d_gene: .; abundance: .; CDR3aa: CASSQDAGARGSPLHF; CDR3nt: TGTGCCAGCAGCCAAGATGCGGGGGCGCGAGGTTCACCCCTCCACTTT
v_gene: TRBV20-1; j_gene: TRBJ2-3; d_gene: TRBD1; abundance: few; CDR3aa: CSARPTTGVDTQYF; CDR3nt: TGCAGTGCGCGACCTACCACAGGGGTAGATACGCAGTATTTT
v_gene: TRBV6-2/TRBV6-3; j_gene: TRBJ2-1; d_gene: .; abundance: .; CDR3aa: CASGPRGVYNEQFF; CDR3nt: TGTGCCAGCGGACCACGCGGGGTCTACAATGAGCAGTTCTTC
v_gene: TRBV28; j_gene: TRBJ1-4; d_gene: .; abundance: few; CDR3aa: CASSPLHREKLFF; CDR3nt: TGTGCCAGCAGTCCCCTACATCGGGAAAAACTGTTTTTT
v_gene: TRBV29-1; j_gene: TRBJ1-4; d_gene: .; abundance: .; CDR3aa: CSVERQGGEKLFF; CDR3nt: TGCAGCGTTGAACGGCAGGGCGGCGAAAAACTGTTTTTT
v_gene: TRBV2; j_gene: TRBJ2-5; d_gene: .; abundance: .; CDR3aa: CATRKGDGTQYF; CDR3nt: TGTGCCACCCGGAAGGGGGACGGGACCCAGTACTTC
v_gene: TRBV20-1; j_gene: TRBJ2-3; d_gene: .; abundance: .; CDR3aa: CSARSGPDTQYF; CDR3nt: TGCAGTGCTAGATCAGGCCCAGATACGCAGTATTTT